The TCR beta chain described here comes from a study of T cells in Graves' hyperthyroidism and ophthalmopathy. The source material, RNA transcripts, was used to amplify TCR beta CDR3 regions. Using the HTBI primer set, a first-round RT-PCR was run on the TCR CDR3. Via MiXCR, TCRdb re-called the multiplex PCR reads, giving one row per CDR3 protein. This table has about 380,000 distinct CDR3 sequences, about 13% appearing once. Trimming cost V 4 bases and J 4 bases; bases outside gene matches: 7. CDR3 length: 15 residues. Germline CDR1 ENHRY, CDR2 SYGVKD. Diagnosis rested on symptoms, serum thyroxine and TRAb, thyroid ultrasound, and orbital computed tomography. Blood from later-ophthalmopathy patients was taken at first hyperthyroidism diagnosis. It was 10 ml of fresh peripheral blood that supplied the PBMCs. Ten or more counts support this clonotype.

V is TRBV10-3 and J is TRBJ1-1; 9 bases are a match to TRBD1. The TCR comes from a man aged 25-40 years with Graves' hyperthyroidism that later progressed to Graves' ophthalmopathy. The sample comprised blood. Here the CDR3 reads CAISAAGTGTTEAFF. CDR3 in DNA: TGTGCCATCAGTGCCGCCGGGACAGGGACCACTGAAGCTTTCTTT.